The entry below gives a single T cell receptor beta chain sequence along with its context. Its antigen is not identified. This sample is drawn from a study of T cells in localized non-small cell lung cancer. Study-wide points: The appearance of a median 57 of the top 100 tumor clones was seen in adjacent lung. Uninvolved adjacent lung had the highest recorded T cell clonality, with tumor below it. Higher blood T cell density tracked longer overall survival. A single tumor region was sequenced, leaving heterogeneity possible.

Germline lookup yields CDR1 LNHDA and CDR2 SQIVND (reference sequence). Trimming took 5 bases from V and 4 from J; bases not matched to a gene: 7. This CDR3 has 15 residues. This table comes from immunoSEQ multiplex PCR, and its TCRdb copy is limited to in-frame clones, with some not included. This sample carries 10,000 to 15,000 clones, 85% to 90% of them seen once, and the ten largest clones take about 20%. This specimen consisted of peripheral blood, obtained before any cancer treatment. The receptor was isolated from a male donor aged 60 or older with stage I lung adenocarcinoma. This rearrangement joins TRBV19 to TRBJ2-3; 9 bases are a match to TRBD1. CDR3 region: CASSPGTGRPDTQYF. Here the CDR3 DNA reads TGTGCCAGTAGTCCGGGGACAGGGAGGCCAGATACGCAGTATTTT.